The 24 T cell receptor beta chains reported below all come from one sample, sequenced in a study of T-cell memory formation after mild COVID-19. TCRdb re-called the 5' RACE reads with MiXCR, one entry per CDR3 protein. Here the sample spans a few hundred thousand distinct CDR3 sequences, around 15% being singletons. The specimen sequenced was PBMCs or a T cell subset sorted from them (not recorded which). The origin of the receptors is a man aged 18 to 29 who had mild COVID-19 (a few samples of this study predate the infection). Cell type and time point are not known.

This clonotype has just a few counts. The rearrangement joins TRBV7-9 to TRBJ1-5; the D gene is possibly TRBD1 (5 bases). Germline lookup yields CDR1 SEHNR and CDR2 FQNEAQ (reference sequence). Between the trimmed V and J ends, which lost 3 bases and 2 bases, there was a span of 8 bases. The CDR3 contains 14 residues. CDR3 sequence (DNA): TGTGCCAGCAGCTTGGGGCACGGCAATCAGCCCCAGCATTTT. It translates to CASSLGHGNQPQHF.

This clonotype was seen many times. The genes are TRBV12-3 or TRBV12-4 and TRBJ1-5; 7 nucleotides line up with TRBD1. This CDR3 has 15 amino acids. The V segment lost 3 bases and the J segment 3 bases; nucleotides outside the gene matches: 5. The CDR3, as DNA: TGTGCCAGCAGTTTTTCGGGACAGAACAATCAGCCCCAGCATTTT. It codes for CASSFSGQNNQPQHF.

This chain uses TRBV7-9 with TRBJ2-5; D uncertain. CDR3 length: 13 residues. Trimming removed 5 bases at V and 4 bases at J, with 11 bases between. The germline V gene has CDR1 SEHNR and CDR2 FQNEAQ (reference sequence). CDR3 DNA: TGTGCCAGCAGCGCTAACACTGGAGAGACCCAGTACTTC. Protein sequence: CASSANTGETQYF.

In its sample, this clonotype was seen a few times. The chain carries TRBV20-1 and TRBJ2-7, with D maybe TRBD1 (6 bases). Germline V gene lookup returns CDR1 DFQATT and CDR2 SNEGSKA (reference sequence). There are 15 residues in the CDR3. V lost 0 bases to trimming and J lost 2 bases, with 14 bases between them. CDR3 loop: CSARDLKGVAYEQYF. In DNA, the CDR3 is TGCAGTGCTAGAGATCTAAAGGGGGTCGCCTACGAGCAGTACTTC.

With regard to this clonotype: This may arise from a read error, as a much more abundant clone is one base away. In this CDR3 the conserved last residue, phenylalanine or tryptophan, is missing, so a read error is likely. The CDR3 protein is CASSLGQGVSGANVLTL. DNA of the CDR3: TGCGCCAGCAGCTTGGGGCAGGGAGTCTCTGGGGCCAACGTCCTGACTCTC. The V call is TRBV5-1, the J call TRBJ2-6, with D perhaps being TRBD1 or TRBD2 (5 bases each). This CDR3 region has 17 residues. Germline CDR1 SGHRS, CDR2 YFSETQ. V lost 0 bases and J 0 bases, leaving 10 bases between the germline ends.

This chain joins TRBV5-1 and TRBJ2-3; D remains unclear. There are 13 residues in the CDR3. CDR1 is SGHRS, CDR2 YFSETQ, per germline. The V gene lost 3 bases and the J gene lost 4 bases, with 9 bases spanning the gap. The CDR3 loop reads CASSSSGSDTQYF. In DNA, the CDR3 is TGCGCCAGCAGCTCCTCCGGGTCAGATACGCAGTATTTT.

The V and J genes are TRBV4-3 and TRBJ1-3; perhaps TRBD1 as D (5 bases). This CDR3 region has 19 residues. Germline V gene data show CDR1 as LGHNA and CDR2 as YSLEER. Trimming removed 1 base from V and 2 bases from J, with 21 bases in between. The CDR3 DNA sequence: TGCGCCAGCAGCCAAGTCTCCCCGGGGGGGAGCGATGCTGGAAACACCATATATTTT. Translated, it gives CASSQVSPGGSDAGNTIYF.

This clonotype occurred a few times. The DNA for the CDR3 is TGCGCCAGCAGCTCCCGGGACACCTTCTATGGCTACACCTTC. This gives the protein CASSSRDTFYGYTF. The chain carries TRBV5-1 and TRBJ1-2; D may be TRBD1 (6 bases). The CDR3 loop spans 14 amino acids. Germline V CDR1 and CDR2: SGHRS, YFSETQ. Trimming pared 3 bases from V and 4 bases from J, leaving 13 bases between.

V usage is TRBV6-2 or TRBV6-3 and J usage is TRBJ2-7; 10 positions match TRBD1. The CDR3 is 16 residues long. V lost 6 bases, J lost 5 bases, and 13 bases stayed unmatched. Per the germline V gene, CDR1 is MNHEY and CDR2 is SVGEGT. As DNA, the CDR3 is TGTGCCAGCAGCCCGTCAAGGACAGGGGGAAATCACGAGCAGTACTTC. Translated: CASSPSRTGGNHEQYF.

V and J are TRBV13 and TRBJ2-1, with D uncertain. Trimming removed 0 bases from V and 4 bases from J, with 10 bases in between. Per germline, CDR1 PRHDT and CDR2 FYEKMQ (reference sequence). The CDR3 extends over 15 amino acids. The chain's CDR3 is CASSLGTMDYNEQFF. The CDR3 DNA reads TGTGCCAGCAGCTTAGGGACAATGGATTACAATGAGCAGTTCTTC.

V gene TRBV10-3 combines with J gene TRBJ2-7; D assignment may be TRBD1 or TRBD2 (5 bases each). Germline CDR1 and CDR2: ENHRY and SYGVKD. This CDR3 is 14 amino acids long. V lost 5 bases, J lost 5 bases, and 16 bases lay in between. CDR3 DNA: TGTGCCATCAGTCAGGCAGGGAAGGAGGACGAGCAGTACTTC. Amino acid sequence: CAISQAGKEDEQYF.

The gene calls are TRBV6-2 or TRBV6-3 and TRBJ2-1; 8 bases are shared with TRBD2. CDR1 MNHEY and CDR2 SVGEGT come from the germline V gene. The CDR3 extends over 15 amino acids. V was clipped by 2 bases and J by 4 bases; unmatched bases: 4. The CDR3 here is CASSYDSGAYNEQFF. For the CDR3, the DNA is TGTGCCAGCAGTTACGATAGCGGGGCATACAATGAGCAGTTCTTC.

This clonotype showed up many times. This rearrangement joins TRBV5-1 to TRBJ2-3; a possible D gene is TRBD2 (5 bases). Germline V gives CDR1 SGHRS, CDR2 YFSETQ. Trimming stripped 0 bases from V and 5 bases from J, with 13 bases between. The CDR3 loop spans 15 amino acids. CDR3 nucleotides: TGCGCCAGCAGCTTGGACCTTTCCGAGGGAGATACGCAGTATTTT. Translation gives CASSLDLSEGDTQYF. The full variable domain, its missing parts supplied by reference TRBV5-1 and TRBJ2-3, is KAGVTQTPRYLIKTRGQQVTLSCSPISGHRSVSWYQQTPGQGLQFLFEYFSETQRNKGNFPGRFSGRQFSNSRSEMNVSTLELGDSALYLCASSLDLSEGDTQYFGPGTRLTVL.

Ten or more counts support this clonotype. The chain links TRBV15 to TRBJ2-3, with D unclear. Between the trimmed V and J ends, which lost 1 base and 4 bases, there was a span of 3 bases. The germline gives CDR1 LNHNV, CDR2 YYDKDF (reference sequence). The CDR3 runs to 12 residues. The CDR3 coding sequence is TGTGCCACCAGCAGAGCCGCAGATACGCAGTATTTT. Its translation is CATSRAADTQYF.

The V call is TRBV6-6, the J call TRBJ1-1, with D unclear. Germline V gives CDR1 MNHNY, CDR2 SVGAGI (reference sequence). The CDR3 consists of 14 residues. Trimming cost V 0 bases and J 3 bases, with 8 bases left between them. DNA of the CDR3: TGTGCCAGCAGTTACTCAATCCACGACACTGAAGCTTTCTTT. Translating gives CASSYSIHDTEAFF.

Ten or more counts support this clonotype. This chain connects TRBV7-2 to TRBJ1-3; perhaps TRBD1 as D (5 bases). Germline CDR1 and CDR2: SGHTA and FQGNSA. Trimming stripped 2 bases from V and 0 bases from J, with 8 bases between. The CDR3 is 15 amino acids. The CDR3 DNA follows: TGTGCCAGCAGCTTATCAGGGCTCTCTGGAAACACCATATATTTT. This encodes CASSLSGLSGNTIYF.

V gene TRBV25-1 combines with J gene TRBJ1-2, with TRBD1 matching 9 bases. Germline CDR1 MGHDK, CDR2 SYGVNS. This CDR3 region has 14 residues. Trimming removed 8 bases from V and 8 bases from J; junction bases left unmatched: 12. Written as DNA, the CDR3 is TGTGCCAGCGAAGGGCCGGGACAGGGTAGAGGCTACACCTTC. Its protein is CASEGPGQGRGYTF.

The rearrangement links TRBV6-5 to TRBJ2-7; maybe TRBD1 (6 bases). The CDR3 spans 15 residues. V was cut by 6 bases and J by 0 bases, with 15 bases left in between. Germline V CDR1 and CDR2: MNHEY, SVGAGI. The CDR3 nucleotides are TGTGCCAGCAGCCCTAGACAGGCCCGCTCCTACGAGCAGTACTTC. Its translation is CASSPRQARSYEQYF.

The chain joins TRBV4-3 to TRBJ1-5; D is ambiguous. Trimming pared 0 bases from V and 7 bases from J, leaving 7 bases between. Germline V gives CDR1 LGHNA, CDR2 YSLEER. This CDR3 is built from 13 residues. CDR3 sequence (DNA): TGCGCCAGCAGCCAAGATGTGGGGCAGCCCCAGCATTTT. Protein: CASSQDVGQPQHF.

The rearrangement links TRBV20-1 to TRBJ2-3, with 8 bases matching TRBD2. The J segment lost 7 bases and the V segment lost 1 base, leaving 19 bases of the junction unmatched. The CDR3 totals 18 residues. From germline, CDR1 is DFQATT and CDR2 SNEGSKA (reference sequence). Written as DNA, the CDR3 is TGCAGTGCTAGAGTGATACGGCGGGGGGACCCAAGGAGGTATACGCAGTATTTT. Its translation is CSARVIRRGDPRRYTQYF.

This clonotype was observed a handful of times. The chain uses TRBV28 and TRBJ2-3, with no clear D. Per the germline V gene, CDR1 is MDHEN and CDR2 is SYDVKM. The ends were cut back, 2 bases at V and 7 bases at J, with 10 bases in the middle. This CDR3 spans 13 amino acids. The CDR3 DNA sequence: TGTGCCAGCAGTTTACATCACGACCATACGCAGTATTTT. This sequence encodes CASSLHHDHTQYF.

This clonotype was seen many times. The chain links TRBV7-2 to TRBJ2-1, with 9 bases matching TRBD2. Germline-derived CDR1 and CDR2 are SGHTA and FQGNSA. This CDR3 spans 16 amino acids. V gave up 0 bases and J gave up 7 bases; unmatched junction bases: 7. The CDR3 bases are TGTGCCAGCAGCTTAGCCTCAAGCGGGGGGTGGAATGAGCAGTTCTTC. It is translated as CASSLASSGGWNEQFF. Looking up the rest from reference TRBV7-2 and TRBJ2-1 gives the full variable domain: GAGVSQSPSNKVTEKGKDVELRCDPISGHTALYWYRQSLGQGLEFLIYFQGNSAPDKSGLPSDRFSAERTGGSVSTLTIQRTQQEDSAVYLCASSLASSGGWNEQFFGPGTRLTVL.

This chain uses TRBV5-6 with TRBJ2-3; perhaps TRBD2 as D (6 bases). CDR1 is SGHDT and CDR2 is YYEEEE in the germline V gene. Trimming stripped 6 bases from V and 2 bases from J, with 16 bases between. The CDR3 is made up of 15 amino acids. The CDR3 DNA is TGTGCCAGCACCCCTCGGGGCGGGGCCACAGATACGCAGTATTTT. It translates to CASTPRGGATDTQYF. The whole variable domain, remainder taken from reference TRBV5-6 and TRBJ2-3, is DAGVTQSPTHLIKTRGQQVTLRCSPKSGHDTVSWYQQALGQGPQFIFQYYEEEERQRGNFPDRFSGHQFPNYSSELNVNALLLGDSALYLCASTPRGGATDTQYFGPGTRLTVL.

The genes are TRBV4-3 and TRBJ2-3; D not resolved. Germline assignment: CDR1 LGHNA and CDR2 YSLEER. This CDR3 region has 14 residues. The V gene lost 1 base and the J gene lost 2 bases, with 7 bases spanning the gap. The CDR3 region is CASSQGRFTDTQYF. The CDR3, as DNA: TGCGCCAGCAGCCAAGGACGGTTCACAGATACGCAGTATTTT.